This TCR beta chain was captured by sequencing in a study of shared T cell receptors in the human thymus (TCRdb year 2021). A note on the overall study: The study examined how self-reactive, shared T-cell receptor alpha chains are generated in the human thymus.

The library was generated by the immunoSEQ multiplex PCR assay. Entries here come from immuneACCESS through TCRdb and include only in-frame sequences with V and J called. Some clones fail to appear in such tables; in the studies checked, an unresolved V gene covers under half of the shortfall, and the cause of the remainder is unknown. A total of 640,000 or so clones appear in this sample, more than 75% of them only once. The biggest ten clones account for over 0.008% of the sample. From the germline V gene, CDR1 is LGHNA and CDR2 is YNFKEQ. The junction carries 28 bases between V and J, which are trimmed by 0 bases and 2 bases respectively. Taken from cysteine to phenylalanine, the CDR3 has 21 residues. This entry keeps only the CDR3 DNA: 63 bases, framed from base 1. A remark on this clone: This clone's antigen is unknown. Per-nucleotide qualities are absent, and no much larger clonotype sits a single base away.

This sample was shared with a second study, whose subject was human thymus T cells. Looking at the second paper: Donors were immunologically healthy infants undergoing open corrective cardiac surgery for congenital heart defects in Finland. The thymus tissue came from surgical resects taken out during corrective cardiac surgery. Biased V and J gene segment usage appeared to be present in both thymic and peripheral blood repertoires. The related research reported highly overlapping thymic TCR repertoires among unrelated individuals. The study characterized TCR alpha and beta repertoires from roughly 8 infant thymus samples and four related peripheral blood samples. Donor ages ranging from 7 to 244 days were recorded, and over 5 male and a couple of female infants were included in the cohort. Thymocytes were released mechanically from tissue and stored at -70 °C as pellets of roughly 9.5-32 million cells. A QIAsymphony instrument was used to extract genomic DNA from the frozen cell pellets. The immunoSEQ multiplex PCR assay was used to amplify the TCRB and TCRAD loci from a standardized quantity of quality-controlled genomic DNA. Amplicons spanned the V(D)J region at a length sufficient to cover the CDR3 and identify V and J genes. Amplicon sequencing was performed on an Illumina platform through the commercial immunoSEQ service. Primer bias and sequencing errors were corrected as previously described, and TCRAD and TCRB definitions were based on the IMGT database. Repertoires were analysed with immunoSEQ Analyzer 3.0 and VDJTools, covering basic statistics, V/J segment usage, diversity estimates, rarefaction and pairwise overlap. Diversity was estimated with Chao1, ChaoE, Efron-Thisted, Shannon and inverse Simpson indices, and also on datasets down-sampled to the smallest sample. Repertoire overlap was determined by strict matching of CDR3 nucleotide sequence, V gene and J gene, and Jaccard-based multidimensional scaling clustering was applied. On average, thymus samples yielded 750,000 to 1,000,000 unique TCRB clonotypes, whereas blood samples yielded some 92,000.

This TCR was recovered from a boy in the first two years of life with a congenital heart defect. Donor details come from another sample of the same person, matched by shared clones. The material sequenced was thymocytes. The chain employs TRBV4-2 and TRBJ1-1; TRBD1 is a weak D gene call, 6 bases matching. The nucleotide sequence reads as follows: TGTGCCAGCAGCCAAGAGAAATACCCGGAACTGGCGAAGGGACACAACACTGAAGCTTTCTTT. It translates as CASSQEKYPELAKGHNTEAFF.